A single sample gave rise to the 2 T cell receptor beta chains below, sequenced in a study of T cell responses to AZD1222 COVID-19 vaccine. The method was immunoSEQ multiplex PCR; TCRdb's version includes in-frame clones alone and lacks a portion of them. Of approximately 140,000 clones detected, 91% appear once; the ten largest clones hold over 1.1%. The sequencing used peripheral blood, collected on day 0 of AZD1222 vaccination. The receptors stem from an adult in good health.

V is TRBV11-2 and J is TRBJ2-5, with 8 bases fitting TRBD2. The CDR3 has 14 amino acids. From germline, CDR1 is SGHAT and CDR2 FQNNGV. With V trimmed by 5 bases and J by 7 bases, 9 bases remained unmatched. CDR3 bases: TGTGCCAGCAGCCCCCCCGGGACTAGGGGGACCCAGTACTTC. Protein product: CASSPPGTRGTQYF.

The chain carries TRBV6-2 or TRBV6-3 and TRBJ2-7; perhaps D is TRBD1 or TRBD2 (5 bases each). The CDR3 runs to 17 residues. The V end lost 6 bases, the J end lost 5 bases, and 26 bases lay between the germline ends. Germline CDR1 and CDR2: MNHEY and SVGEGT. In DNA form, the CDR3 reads TGTGCCAGCAGCCGACCGGGACCGGAATCGCGGAGGAACGAGCAGTACTTC. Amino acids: CASSRPGPESRRNEQYF.